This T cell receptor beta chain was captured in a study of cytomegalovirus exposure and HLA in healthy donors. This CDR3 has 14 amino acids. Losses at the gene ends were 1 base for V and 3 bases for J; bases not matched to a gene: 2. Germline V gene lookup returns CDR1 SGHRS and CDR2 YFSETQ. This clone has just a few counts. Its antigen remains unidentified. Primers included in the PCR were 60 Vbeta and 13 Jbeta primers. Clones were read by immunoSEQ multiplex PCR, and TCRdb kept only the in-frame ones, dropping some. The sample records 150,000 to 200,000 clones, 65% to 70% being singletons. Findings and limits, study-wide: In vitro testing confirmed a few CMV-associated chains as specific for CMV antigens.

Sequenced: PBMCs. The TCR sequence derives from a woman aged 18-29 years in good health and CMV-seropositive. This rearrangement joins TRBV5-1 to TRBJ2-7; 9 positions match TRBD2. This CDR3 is CASSLSSGNYEQYF. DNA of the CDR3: TGCGCCAGCAGCTTGTCTAGCGGGAACTACGAGCAGTACTTC.